One sample yielded the 32 T cell receptor beta chains listed below, sequenced in a study of shared clonotypes between healthy human individuals. Libraries were prepared by immunoSEQ multiplex PCR; TCRdb keeps only in-frame clonotypes and omits some of them. The data contain roughly 1,500,000 clones, approximately 98.5% of them seen just once; the ten biggest clones take up approximately 0.4%. Input material: naive CD4+ T cells sorted from blood. The subset denotes: CD45RA+ positively selected. The source is a man aged 25 to 45 in good health.

This clone was recorded once. V gene TRBV7-8 combines with J gene TRBJ2-1; 7 bases fit TRBD1. This CDR3 region has 15 residues. V trimming: 5 bases; J trimming: 2 bases; junction bases outside the gene matches: 6. Germline V lookup: CDR1 SGHVS, CDR2 FQNEAQ. The CDR3, as DNA: TGTGCCAGCAGCCCGAAGACAGGGACCTACAATGAGCAGTTCTTC. It translates to CASSPKTGTYNEQFF.

This chain links TRBV18 with TRBJ1-2; 10 positions match TRBD1. The CDR3 totals 14 residues. Germline lookup yields CDR1 KGHSH and CDR2 LQKENI. Trimming cost V 3 bases and J 3 bases; bases outside gene matches: 1. CDR3 region: CASSPDRGYYGYTF. The CDR3 coding sequence is TGTGCCAGCTCACCGGACAGGGGGTACTATGGCTACACCTTC.

This chain uses TRBV28 with TRBJ2-1; 12 nucleotides match TRBD2. CDR1 and CDR2 from the germline V gene are MDHEN and SYDVKM. The CDR3 contains 17 residues. Trimming took 0 bases from V and 6 from J; bases not matched to a gene: 6. The CDR3 here is CASSLWSRLAGVNEQFF. The CDR3 nucleotides are TGTGCCAGCAGTTTATGGTCGAGACTAGCGGGAGTCAATGAGCAGTTCTTC. Complete variable domain (other parts from reference TRBV28 and TRBJ2-1): DVKVTQSSRYLVKRTGEKVFLECVQDMDHENMFWYRQDPGLGLRLIYFSYDVKMKEKGDIPEGYSVSREKKERFSLILESASTNQTSMYLCASSLWSRLAGVNEQFFGPGTRLTVL.

V usage is TRBV21-1 and J usage is TRBJ1-1; TRBD1 reflects the table's D call only, with no check against the DNA. TRBV21-1 is a pseudogene. The CDR3 extends over 15 amino acids. For the CDR3, the DNA is TGTGCCAGCAGCAAAGACAGGGATTTGGCCACTGAAGCTTTCTTT. As protein: CASSKDRDLATEAFF.

A word on this clone: This sample includes further DNA sequences coding for the same CDR3. This chain connects TRBV2 to TRBJ2-7, with D possibly TRBD2 on 6 matching bases. CDR1 SNHLY and CDR2 FYNNEI come from the germline V gene. V lost 6 bases, J lost 0 bases, and 6 bases lay in between. The CDR3 has 12 amino acids. CDR3 sequence: CASSGSSYEQYF. CDR3 nucleotide sequence: TGTGCCAGCAGCGGGAGCTCCTACGAGCAGTACTTC.

The gene calls are TRBV6-5 and TRBJ1-5; TRBD1 is a possible D gene (6 bases). V was clipped by 6 bases and J by 3 bases, with 15 bases between them. The CDR3 has 15 residues. Germline values: CDR1 MNHEY, CDR2 SVGAGI. CDR3: CASSSVGGHNQPQHF. The CDR3 DNA sequence: TGTGCCAGCAGCTCCGTAGGGGGGCACAATCAGCCCCAGCATTTT.

Points on this clone: The junction differs from germline at one of its ends, possibly a read error. This chain links TRBV5-3 with TRBJ2-7; no clear D. TRBV5-3 is reported as an ORF; its role is uncertain. The CDR3 covers 13 residues. This CDR3 is CASSLVGTYEQYF. CDR3 nucleotides: TGTGCCAGCAGCTTGGTGGGCACCTACGAGCAGTACTTC.

This chain uses TRBV10-3 with TRBJ2-7; TRBD2 matches 14 bases. V trimming: 5 bases; J trimming: 6 bases; junction bases outside the gene matches: 9. This CDR3 has 16 residues. Germline lookup yields CDR1 ENHRY and CDR2 SYGVKD. CDR3 sequence: CAISSGLAGEPSEQYF. The CDR3 nucleotides are TGTGCCATCAGTTCGGGACTAGCGGGAGAACCCTCCGAGCAGTACTTC.

V is TRBV18 and J is TRBJ2-5; 12 bases are a match to TRBD2. The germline V gene has CDR1 KGHSH and CDR2 LQKENI. The V and J ends lost 3 bases and 4 bases, in that order; junction bases with no gene match: 3. CDR3 length: 15 amino acids. The CDR3 region is CASSPGLAGRETQYF. The CDR3 region has the DNA TGTGCCAGCTCACCTGGACTAGCGGGAAGAGAGACCCAGTACTTC.

The rearrangement links TRBV11-2 to TRBJ2-1, with 10 positions matching TRBD2. Germline V lookup: CDR1 SGHAT, CDR2 FQNNGV. V was pared by 1 base and J by 8 bases, with 8 bases of the junction left unmatched. This CDR3 has 16 residues. For the CDR3, the DNA is TGTGCCAGCAGCTTAGTTCGGGGACTAGCGACGCATGAGCAGTTCTTC. Encoded protein: CASSLVRGLATHEQFF.

This clone has just one count. This sample includes further DNA sequences coding for the same CDR3. The rearrangement uses TRBV18 and TRBJ2-7; a possible D gene is TRBD2 (5 bases). V lost 0 bases to trimming and J lost 4 bases, with 10 bases between them. CDR3 size: 14 residues. Germline loops: CDR1 KGHSH, CDR2 LQKENI. The CDR3 protein is CASSPPSRGYEQYF. The CDR3 DNA reads TGTGCCAGCTCACCACCGTCCCGGGGATACGAGCAGTACTTC.

The chain recombines TRBV10-3 with TRBJ2-5; D gene uncertain. The CDR3 sequence is 16 residues long. Trimming pared 5 bases from V and 2 bases from J, leaving 18 bases between. The germline gives CDR1 ENHRY, CDR2 SYGVKD. CDR3 in amino acids: CAISQPAVRAQETQYF. In DNA, the CDR3 is TGTGCCATCAGTCAGCCGGCGGTGAGAGCGCAAGAGACCCAGTACTTC.

The CDR3 loop reads CASSVEVYKDTQYF. CDR3 nucleotides: TGTGCCAGCAGCGTAGAAGTGTATAAAGATACGCAGTATTTT. V gene TRBV9 combines with J gene TRBJ2-3; unclear D gene. Trimming took off 0 bases at V and 5 bases at J, with 10 bases between the two ends. CDR1 is SGDLS, CDR2 YYNGEE, per germline. This CDR3 comprises 14 residues.

The chain combines TRBV5-1 with TRBJ1-5, with D hard to call. The V end was cut by 0 bases, the J end by 4 bases, with 8 bases between. The CDR3 sequence is 14 residues long. The germline V gene encodes CDR1 SGHRS and CDR2 YFSETQ. The CDR3 nucleotides read TGCGCCAGCAGCTTGGCCCCCAGTAATCAGCCCCAGCATTTT. It is translated as CASSLAPSNQPQHF. Full variable domain (missing parts from reference TRBV5-1 and TRBJ1-5): KAGVTQTPRYLIKTRGQQVTLSCSPISGHRSVSWYQQTPGQGLQFLFEYFSETQRNKGNFPGRFSGRQFSNSRSEMNVSTLELGDSALYLCASSLAPSNQPQHFGDGTRLSIL.

Concerning this clone itself: The identical CDR3 is also encoded by other nucleotide sequences in the sample. V gene TRBV10-2 combines with J gene TRBJ2-3; D possibly corresponds to TRBD1 (5 bases). V was pared by 2 bases and J by 2 bases, with 11 bases between. Germline assignment: CDR1 WSHSY and CDR2 SAAADI. The CDR3 is made up of 15 amino acids. The CDR3: CASSEVGRATDTQYF. In nucleotides, the CDR3 is TGCGCCAGCAGTGAGGTGGGCAGGGCCACAGATACGCAGTATTTT.

The chain has TRBV29-1 and TRBJ2-2; TRBD1 matches 8 bases. In germline, CDR1 is SQVTM, CDR2 ANQGSEA. The CDR3 consists of 15 residues. The J segment lost 5 bases and the V segment lost 2 bases, leaving 7 bases of the junction unmatched. This chain's CDR3 is CSVERDRGGTGELFF. The CDR3 nucleotides are TGCAGCGTTGAAAGAGACAGGGGTGGGACCGGGGAGCTGTTTTTT.

The chain combines TRBV7-2 with TRBJ1-4, with TRBD1 as a possible D gene (5 bases). Trimming removed 4 bases from V and 10 bases from J, with 13 bases in between. From germline, CDR1 is SGHTA and CDR2 FQGNSA. This CDR3 is built from 13 residues. This CDR3 reads CASSSQVRGKLFF. The CDR3 coding sequence is TGTGCCAGCAGCTCACAGGTCCGTGGAAAACTGTTTTTT.

The chain has TRBV28 and TRBJ1-4; D ambiguous. CDR1 and CDR2 (germline): MDHEN, SYDVKM. The CDR3 length is 12 residues. V was cut by 7 bases and J by 7 bases, with 10 bases left in between. The CDR3 protein is CASIGLGEKLFF. The CDR3 bases are TGTGCCAGCATAGGGCTGGGTGAAAAACTGTTTTTT.

The genes are TRBV18 and TRBJ2-3; a possible D gene is TRBD2 (5 bases). The CDR3 runs to 15 residues. The germline V gene has CDR1 KGHSH and CDR2 LQKENI. The germline V and J ends were trimmed by 3 bases and 4 bases, with 14 bases remaining between them. The CDR3 here is CASSPITRQADTQYF. As DNA, the CDR3 is TGTGCCAGCTCACCTATCACTAGACAAGCAGATACGCAGTATTTT.

The chain has TRBV13 and TRBJ2-1; TRBD2 might be the D (5 bases). The CDR3 spans 15 residues. V gave up 7 bases and J gave up 7 bases, with 20 bases separating them. CDR1 is PRHDT and CDR2 is FYEKMQ in the germline V gene (reference sequence). The CDR3 DNA sequence: TGTGCCAGCACCGCCTTTTTCACTAGTCGGAATGAGCAGTTCTTC. Protein product: CASTAFFTSRNEQFF.

V and J are TRBV4-1 and TRBJ2-7, with D perhaps TRBD1 or TRBD2 (5 bases each). The germline gives CDR1 MGHRA, CDR2 YSYEKL. The CDR3 loop spans 17 amino acids. Trimming removed 4 bases at V and 4 bases at J, with 23 bases between. CDR3: CASSLEPRGPLPYEQYF. As DNA, the CDR3 is TGCGCCAGCAGCCTAGAGCCTCGGGGACCCTTACCTTACGAGCAGTACTTC.

V gene TRBV5-1 combines with J gene TRBJ2-7; 10 nucleotides agree with TRBD2. V gave up 5 bases and J gave up 1 base; unmatched junction bases: 6. This CDR3 contains 15 residues. The germline V gene has CDR1 SGHRS and CDR2 YFSETQ. CDR3: CASRSGLAPSYEQYF. Written as DNA, the CDR3 is TGCGCCAGCAGATCGGGACTAGCGCCGTCCTACGAGCAGTACTTC.

The rearrangement uses TRBV14 and TRBJ2-1, with 9 bases aligning to TRBD2. Germline assignment: CDR1 SGHDN and CDR2 FVKESK. V shed 0 bases, J shed 4 bases, and the junction held 1 base outside the gene matches. The CDR3 extends over 15 amino acids. CDR3 bases: TGTGCCAGCAGCCAAGAACTAGCGGGTTACAATGAGCAGTTCTTC. It yields the protein CASSQELAGYNEQFF.

The genes are TRBV7-2 and TRBJ1-5; D is unresolved. V dropped 5 bases and J dropped 4 bases, with 9 bases sitting between them. Germline V gene sequence: CDR1 SGHTA, CDR2 FQGNSA. The CDR3 has 13 amino acids. The CDR3 DNA follows: TGTGCCAGCAGCCCGATGTCGAATCAGCCCCAGCATTTT. It specifies CASSPMSNQPQHF. The full variable domain, rest sourced from reference TRBV7-2 and TRBJ1-5, is GAGVSQSPSNKVTEKGKDVELRCDPISGHTALYWYRQSLGQGLEFLIYFQGNSAPDKSGLPSDRFSAERTGGSVSTLTIQRTQQEDSAVYLCASSPMSNQPQHFGDGTRLSIL.

This chain uses TRBV13 with TRBJ2-3; D not certain. Trimming cost V 2 bases and J 4 bases, with 10 bases left between them. This CDR3 contains 14 residues. The germline gives CDR1 PRHDT, CDR2 FYEKMQ (reference sequence). The CDR3 sequence is CASSLTRVADTQYF. In DNA form, the CDR3 reads TGTGCCAGCAGCTTAACTCGGGTGGCAGATACGCAGTATTTT.

The chain is built from TRBV5-1 and TRBJ2-5, with 8 bases lining up with TRBD1. The germline V gene encodes CDR1 SGHRS and CDR2 YFSETQ. Trimming cost V 3 bases and J 5 bases; bases outside gene matches: 12. The CDR3 extends over 16 amino acids. CDR3 coding DNA: TGCGCCAGCAGCTCCGAGAGACAGGGGATAGGCGAGACCCAGTACTTC. The encoded protein is CASSSERQGIGETQYF.

The genes are TRBV2 and TRBJ2-1; 8 bases map to TRBD1. Germline V CDR1 and CDR2: SNHLY, FYNNEI. V lost 5 bases and J lost 5; bases outside the gene matches: 5. CDR3 length: 14 amino acids. The CDR3 here is CASSFDRGNNEQFF. The CDR3 DNA sequence: TGTGCCAGCAGTTTTGACAGGGGCAACAATGAGCAGTTCTTC.

As for this clone: One end of the junction is discordant with germline, which a read error may explain. The chain combines TRBV5-4 with TRBJ2-3; D is unclear. This CDR3 has 14 amino acids. CDR1 and CDR2 from the germline V gene are SGHNT and YYREEE (reference sequence). CDR3 sequence: CASSQEWQSYTQYF. The CDR3 region has the DNA TGCGCCAGCAGCCAAGAATGGCAGTCCTATACGCAGTATTTT.

V is TRBV7-9 and J is TRBJ2-7, with D tentatively TRBD1 (6 bases). The V gene's germline CDR1 is SEHNR and CDR2 FQNEAQ (reference sequence). This CDR3 comprises 14 residues. V lost 10 bases and J 2 bases, leaving 18 bases between the germline ends. CDR3: CATTRDNGAYEQYF. CDR3 DNA sequence: TGTGCCACCACCCGGGACAACGGAGCCTACGAGCAGTACTTC.

Written as DNA, the CDR3 is TGTGCCAGCAGCTTGGCCCCGGGACAGGATAGGTACGAGCAGTACTTC. It specifies CASSLAPGQDRYEQYF. The chain employs TRBV5-4 and TRBJ2-7, with TRBD1 matching over 8 bases. The CDR3 totals 16 residues. From germline, CDR1 is SGHNT and CDR2 YYREEE (reference sequence). The ends lost 0 bases at V and 4 bases at J; junction bases unmatched: 9.

This clone showed up just once. The V call is TRBV6-4, the J call TRBJ2-1; D gene unclear. Trimming took 6 bases from V and 8 from J, leaving 14 bases between them. The length of the CDR3 is 13 residues. The V gene's germline CDR1 is MRHNA and CDR2 SNTAGT. CDR3 in amino acids: CASSPDLGHEQFF. CDR3 nucleotides: TGTGCCAGCAGCCCCGACTTAGGGCATGAGCAGTTCTTC.

The V call is TRBV7-9, the J call TRBJ2-1, with 8 bases lining up with TRBD1. Trimming removed 5 bases from V and 5 bases from J; junction bases left unmatched: 5. The CDR3 runs to 14 residues. Germline CDR1 SEHNR, CDR2 FQNEAQ (reference sequence). For the CDR3, the DNA is TGTGCCAGCAGCCCCCAGGGGGCTAACAATGAGCAGTTCTTC. This encodes CASSPQGANNEQFF. The variable domain in full, completed from reference TRBV7-9 and TRBJ2-1, reads DTGVSQNPRHKITKRGQNVTFRCDPISEHNRLYWYRQTLGQGPEFLTYFQNEAQLEKSRLLSDRFSAERPKGSFSTLEIQRTEQGDSAMYLCASSPQGANNEQFFGPGTRLTVL.